The T cell receptor beta chain described here comes from a study of cytomegalovirus exposure and HLA in healthy donors. Trimming removed 7 bases from V and 2 bases from J, with 14 bases in between. The CDR3 has 15 amino acids. Germline V gives CDR1 LNHDA, CDR2 SQIVND (reference sequence). Only in-frame clones appear in the TCRdb table, and some are missing; sequencing was by immunoSEQ multiplex PCR. The profile shows 100,000 to 150,000 clones, about 90% of them singletons. Sequenced input: PBMCs. The source is a woman between 18 and 29 years old in good health and CMV-seronegative. The genes are TRBV19 and TRBJ2-2; perhaps TRBD1 as D (6 bases). The CDR3: CASKFGQFNTGELFF. CDR3 nucleotide sequence: TGTGCCAGTAAGTTCGGACAGTTTAACACCGGGGAGCTGTTTTTT.